This T cell receptor (beta chain) is drawn from a study of vaccination and CD4 T cells after COVID-19. Findings and caveats of the study: Spike mono-reactive clones accounted for 304 of the 307 vaccine-specific clones found in convalescent patients.

The Oncomine TCR Beta short-read assay sequenced DNA from cultured CD4+ T cells. TCRdb independently ran MiXCR on the PCR reads; one entry per CDR3 protein. Of more than 9,000 distinct CDR3 sequences listed, about 50% were seen once; the top ten hold roughly 15%. Note on this clonotype: As yet, its antigen is unknown.

Trimming took off 6 bases at V and 4 bases at J, with 10 bases between the two ends. This CDR3 has 12 residues. The germline CDR1 and CDR2 sequences are DFQATT and SNEGSKA (reference sequence). Indicated treatment: approximately 11-day PBMC culture with coronavirus spike peptide pools or control peptides (ViraFEST assay). Some 2 million PBMCs were grown per well alongside 10 IU/ml IL-2 and approximately 9.2 ug/ml peptide pools. Sample: CD4+ T cells from blood, cultured in vitro. The sequence came from a human donor who had recovered from COVID-19. The V and J genes are TRBV20-1 and TRBJ2-1; weak D call: TRBD2 (6 bases). CDR3 loop: CSAERVYNEQFF. DNA for the CDR3: TGCAGTGCGGAGCGGGTGTACAATGAGCAGTTCTTC.